This T cell receptor (beta chain) was captured in a study of shared clonotypes between healthy human individuals. Across the whole study: Per donor, CD8 memory used one plate, CD8 naive used two, CD4 memory used three and CD4 naive used three.

CDR3 size: 14 residues. The germline V and J ends were trimmed by 2 bases and 5 bases, with 11 bases remaining between them. Germline V gene data show CDR1 as SNHLY and CDR2 as FYNNEI. General observations from the study: Relative to their counterparts shared across all four donors, non-shared clonotypes exhibited diminished generation probabilities.

A remark on this clone: Antigen unknown.

Terminally differentiated effector memory CD45RA+ cells were excluded by CCR7 positive selection of CD45RO-negative cells. Repertoires were generated with immunoSEQ multiplex PCR, while TCRdb's copy carries only in-frame clones and drops some. The sample lists around 2,000,000 clones, roughly 94% seen once, with more than 0.95% in the top ten. The V and J genes are TRBV2 and TRBJ2-3; D unresolved. The TCR comes from a man aged 18 to 35 in good health. Sequencing was performed on naive CD8+ T cells sorted from blood. DNA for the CDR3: TGTGCCAGCAGTGAAAATGGTTATGGAGATACGCAGTATTTT. It specifies CASSENGYGDTQYF. The entire variable domain, with the rest obtained from reference TRBV2 and TRBJ2-3, is as follows: EPEVTQTPSHQVTQMGQEVILRCVPISNHLYFYWYRQILGQKVEFLVSFYNNEISEKSEIFDDQFSVERPDGSNFTLKIRSTKLEDSAMYFCASSENGYGDTQYFGPGTRLTVL.